A single sample is the source of the 11 T cell receptor beta chains below, sequenced in a study of cytomegalovirus exposure and HLA in healthy donors. The PCR had 60 Vbeta and 13 Jbeta primers. The assay was immunoSEQ multiplex PCR, and TCRdb's table has in-frame clones only and misses some. The sample has fewer than 150,000 clones, 65% to 85% seen once; the top ten hold approximately 1.2%. The material sequenced was PBMCs. These receptors were taken from a middle-aged man in good health and CMV-seronegative.

This chain joins TRBV28 and TRBJ1-5; D possibly corresponds to TRBD1 (6 bases). This CDR3 has 15 residues. Between the trimmed V and J ends, which lost 1 base and 4 bases, there was a span of 11 bases. Germline V lookup: CDR1 MDHEN, CDR2 SYDVKM. CDR3 region: CASSLSWQGNQPQHF. The CDR3 nucleotides read TGTGCCAGCAGTTTATCGTGGCAGGGGAATCAGCCCCAGCATTTT.

This clone was found a few times. The CDR3 sequence is CASSVGAGEGNQPQHF. The CDR3 DNA reads as TGTGCCAGCAGCGTAGGGGCGGGGGAGGGCAATCAGCCCCAGCATTTT. The rearrangement uses TRBV9 and TRBJ1-5, with D possibly matching TRBD1 (5 bases). The V end was cut by 0 bases, the J end by 2 bases, with 12 bases between. There are 16 residues in the CDR3. Looked up from germline, CDR1 is SGDLS and CDR2 is YYNGEE.

V gene TRBV7-9 combines with J gene TRBJ1-1; TRBD1 might be the D (6 bases). Trimming stripped 6 bases from V and 4 bases from J, with 21 bases between. Germline CDR1 and CDR2: SEHNR and FQNEAQ (reference sequence). The CDR3 covers 16 residues. CDR3 nucleotide sequence: TGTGCCAGCAGTCCAGACAGGCCTCCTAGGAGCACTGAAGCTTTCTTT. Amino acids: CASSPDRPPRSTEAFF.

The V call is TRBV4-3, the J call TRBJ1-4; 10 nucleotides match TRBD1. The germline V gene has CDR1 LGHNA and CDR2 YSLEER. V shed 0 bases, J shed 4 bases, and the junction held 2 bases outside the gene matches. The CDR3 spans 16 residues. In DNA, the CDR3 is TGCGCCAGCAGCCAAGATGGGGACAGGGGTAATGAAAAACTGTTTTTT. Residues: CASSQDGDRGNEKLFF.

V usage is TRBV25-1 and J usage is TRBJ2-7, with D perhaps TRBD2 (5 bases). The V end was cut by 4 bases, the J end by 5 bases, with 9 bases between. The CDR3 is made up of 12 amino acids. In germline, CDR1 is MGHDK, CDR2 SYGVNS. This CDR3 is CASSAGYHEQYF. The DNA for the CDR3 is TGTGCCAGCAGTGCGGGGTACCACGAGCAGTACTTC.

V gene TRBV6-5 combines with J gene TRBJ2-7; TRBD2 matches 10 bases. The CDR3 consists of 14 residues. Unmatched junction bases numbered 3, after V lost 2 bases and J lost 5 bases. CDR1 MNHEY and CDR2 SVGAGI come from the germline V gene. The CDR3 loop is CASSYGTSVNEQYF. CDR3 coding DNA: TGTGCCAGCAGTTACGGGACTAGCGTCAACGAGCAGTACTTC.

The gene calls are TRBV19 and TRBJ2-1, with 7 bases lining up with TRBD2. The CDR3 is made up of 14 amino acids. J lost 4 bases, V lost 3 bases, and 3 bases had no gene match. Germline CDR1 LNHDA, CDR2 SQIVND (reference sequence). The CDR3 region has the DNA TGTGCCAGTAGTATGTGGGGGGGTTACAATGAGCAGTTCTTC. It codes for CASSMWGGYNEQFF.

This clone has only a few counts. This chain connects TRBV21-1 to TRBJ2-3; TRBD2 was called by the table and not checked on the DNA. TRBV21-1 counts as a pseudogene. The CDR3 sequence is 16 residues long. Here the CDR3 DNA reads TGTGCCAGCAGCTCCCGCCTAGTTCCCTTTGGCGATACGCAGTATTTT. Amino acid sequence: CASSSRLVPFGDTQYF.

V and J are TRBV27 and TRBJ2-7; D is possibly TRBD2 (5 bases). Germline assignment: CDR1 MNHEY and CDR2 SMNVEV (reference sequence). CDR3 length: 14 amino acids. The V end was cut by 2 bases, the J end by 7 bases, with 15 bases between. The CDR3 sequence is CASSLQRETGEQYF. The CDR3 nucleotides are TGTGCCAGCAGTTTACAGCGCGAAACGGGAGAGCAGTACTTC.

V usage is TRBV28 and J usage is TRBJ2-7; 9 positions match TRBD2. This CDR3 comprises 15 residues. J lost 3 bases, V lost 5 bases, and 8 bases had no gene match. The germline CDR1 and CDR2 sequences are MDHEN and SYDVKM. The CDR3 DNA reads as TGTGCCAGCAGTCCCAGGACTAGCGCCCACTACGAGCAGTACTTC. Translating it yields CASSPRTSAHYEQYF.

The chain is built from TRBV2 and TRBJ2-1, with TRBD1 matching over 10 bases. The V gene's germline CDR1 is SNHLY and CDR2 FYNNEI. This CDR3 contains 15 residues. The V and J ends lost 3 bases and 8 bases, in that order; junction bases with no gene match: 7. CDR3 amino acids: CASSDRDRGIHEQFF. As DNA, the CDR3 is TGTGCCAGCAGTGACCGGGACAGGGGAATACATGAGCAGTTCTTC. The full variable domain, with the rest looked up from reference TRBV2 and TRBJ2-1, is EPEVTQTPSHQVTQMGQEVILRCVPISNHLYFYWYRQILGQKVEFLVSFYNNEISEKSEIFDDQFSVERPDGSNFTLKIRSTKLEDSAMYFCASSDRDRGIHEQFFGPGTRLTVL.